This entry lists 17 T cell receptor beta chains sequenced from one sample in a study of CD8+ T cells in alopecia areata. Extracted RNA was reverse transcribed, and the resulting cDNA served as sequencing template. Sequencing was performed with immunoSEQ multiplex PCR; in TCRdb, only in-frame clones are kept and a portion is missing. The sample has 90,000 to 120,000 clones, roughly 84% seen once; the top ten hold over 20%. Treatment: oral pan-JAK inhibitor, 5-10 mg twice daily. The source material was CD8+ T cells sorted from blood, sampled at week 24, from a patient treated with tofacitinib. These receptors came from a human donor with alopecia areata.

The V call is TRBV6-1, the J call TRBJ2-3, with D possibly matching TRBD1 (5 bases). V was cut by 3 bases and J by 8 bases, with 15 bases left in between. This CDR3 is built from 14 residues. Germline V gives CDR1 MNHNS, CDR2 SASEGT. For the CDR3, the DNA is TGTGCCAGCAGTGATGAGACAGCACGAGCTACGCAGTATTTT. As protein: CASSDETARATQYF.

About this clone itself: Different DNA sequences within this sample yield the same CDR3. V and J are TRBV19 and TRBJ2-7; TRBD1 matches 10 bases. CDR1 and CDR2 (germline): LNHDA, SQIVND (reference sequence). V was clipped by 5 bases and J by 2 bases; unmatched bases: 3. CDR3 length: 14 residues. The CDR3 loop is CASSSGTGAYEQYF. The CDR3 DNA is TGTGCCAGTAGTTCGGGGACAGGGGCCTACGAGCAGTACTTC.

This clone was observed a single time. V gene TRBV13 combines with J gene TRBJ2-1; the match to TRBD2 covers 9 bases. The germline CDR1 and CDR2 sequences are PRHDT and FYEKMQ (reference sequence). The CDR3 is 17 residues long. V lost 5 bases to trimming and J lost 2 bases; unmatched junction nucleotides: 10. DNA for the CDR3: TGTGCCAGCAGCCCCTCCCTCGCGGGGGGGCCCTACAATGAGCAGTTCTTC. Its translation: CASSPSLAGGPYNEQFF.

CDR3 DNA: TGTGCCAGCAGCTATGAAGTAGACAGAACCTACGAGCAGTACTTC. Translation: CASSYEVDRTYEQYF. The gene calls are TRBV7-9 and TRBJ2-7; possibly TRBD1 for D (5 bases). The CDR3 is 15 residues long. V lost 4 bases and J 2 bases, leaving 15 bases between the germline ends. Germline CDR1 is SEHNR and CDR2 is FQNEAQ (reference sequence).

The chain couples TRBV29-1 to TRBJ2-1, with D possibly matching TRBD2 (5 bases). The CDR3 covers 13 residues. The V and J ends lost 3 bases and 9 bases respectively, with 15 bases between them. CDR1 is SQVTM and CDR2 is ANQGSEA in the germline V gene. The CDR3 is CSVDEPGTGEQFF. The CDR3 nucleotides are TGCAGCGTTGATGAGCCGGGAACCGGTGAGCAGTTCTTC.

This clone is a singleton in its sample. DNA of the CDR3: TGTGCCAGCAGCAACCGATTCACCATGAACACTGAAGCTTTCTTT. Protein product: CASSNRFTMNTEAFF. This sequence joins TRBV21-1 and TRBJ1-1. TRBV21-1 corresponds to a pseudogene. The CDR3 contains 15 residues.

The chain has TRBV18 and TRBJ2-7; D is perhaps TRBD1 (6 bases). With 2 bases removed from V and 4 bases from J, the gap between germline ends came to 12 bases. Per germline, CDR1 KGHSH and CDR2 LQKENI. CDR3 length: 14 residues. The CDR3 spells CASSPGTQNYEQYF. Here the CDR3 DNA reads TGTGCCAGCTCACCAGGGACACAGAATTACGAGCAGTACTTC.

This clone was detected only once. The chain recombines TRBV27 with TRBJ1-6, with 9 bases that match TRBD1. Germline CDR1 reads MNHEY; CDR2 reads SMNVEV (reference sequence). The CDR3 consists of 15 residues. V gave up 8 bases and J gave up 6 bases; unmatched junction bases: 8. This chain's CDR3 is CASPEVDRGNSPLHF. CDR3 nucleotide sequence: TGTGCCAGCCCAGAGGTGGACAGGGGTAATTCACCCCTCCACTTT.

This clone has a handful of counts. The V and J genes are TRBV2 and TRBJ2-2; no clear D. With 6 bases removed from V and 4 bases from J, the gap between germline ends came to 3 bases. The germline CDR1 and CDR2 sequences are SNHLY and FYNNEI. There are 11 residues in the CDR3. The CDR3 DNA is TGTGCCAGCAGCCCCACCGGGGAGCTGTTTTTT. Protein product: CASSPTGELFF. Supplemented by reference TRBV2 and TRBJ2-2, the full variable domain reads EPEVTQTPSHQVTQMGQEVILRCVPISNHLYFYWYRQILGQKVEFLVSFYNNEISEKSEIFDDQFSVERPDGSNFTLKIRSTKLEDSAMYFCASSPTGELFFGEGSRLTVL.

This chain links TRBV4-1 with TRBJ2-7; TRBD1 agrees at 9 bases. Germline loops: CDR1 MGHRA, CDR2 YSYEKL. J lost 1 base, V lost 2 bases, and 3 bases had no gene match. This CDR3 region has 15 residues. The DNA of the CDR3 is TGCGCCAGCAGCCAATGGGACAGGGTTTCCTACGAGCAGTACTTC. Amino acid sequence: CASSQWDRVSYEQYF.

J is TRBJ2-7 and V is TRBV27; D might be TRBD2 (5 bases). With 2 bases removed from V and 3 bases from J, the gap between germline ends came to 14 bases. The germline CDR1 and CDR2 sequences are MNHEY and SMNVEV (reference sequence). CDR3 length equals 15 residues. CDR3 residues: CASSLGGYAIYEQYF. In DNA, the CDR3 is TGTGCCAGCAGTTTAGGAGGTTACGCTATCTACGAGCAGTACTTC.

V is TRBV29-1 and J is TRBJ2-7; perhaps TRBD1 as D (6 bases). Trimming removed 3 bases at V and 6 bases at J, with 12 bases between. The CDR3 is 12 amino acids. Germline V CDR1 and CDR2: SQVTM, ANQGSEA. This CDR3 reads CSVELTGGEQYF. CDR3 nucleotides: TGCAGCGTTGAGCTGACAGGAGGCGAGCAGTACTTC.

This rearrangement joins TRBV7-2 to TRBJ2-3; D possibly corresponds to TRBD2 (6 bases). The CDR3 spans 14 residues. The V and J ends lost 6 bases and 0 bases respectively, with 10 bases between them. CDR1 is SGHTA and CDR2 is FQGNSA in the germline V gene. In DNA, the CDR3 is TGTGCCAGCAGACCGGGGGAGAGCACAGATACGCAGTATTTT. It yields the protein CASRPGESTDTQYF.

The V and J genes are TRBV11-2 and TRBJ2-3; D is perhaps TRBD1 (5 bases). The length of the CDR3 is 18 residues. V was pared by 0 bases and J by 1 base, with 17 bases between. Germline CDR1 reads SGHAT; CDR2 reads FQNNGV. The CDR3 sequence: CASSLDQWGYTRTDTQYF. In DNA, the CDR3 is TGTGCCAGCAGCTTAGATCAATGGGGCTACACCCGCACAGATACGCAGTATTTT. Drawing the rest from reference TRBV11-2 and TRBJ2-3, the complete variable domain is EAGVAQSPRYKIIEKRQSVAFWCNPISGHATLYWYQQILGQGPKLLIQFQNNGVVDDSQLPKDRFSAERLKGVDSTLKIQPAKLEDSAVYLCASSLDQWGYTRTDTQYFGPGTRLTVL.

The chain uses TRBV5-4 and TRBJ2-1; 7 nucleotides agree with TRBD2. Losses at the gene ends were 0 bases for V and 9 bases for J; bases not matched to a gene: 6. Germline lookup yields CDR1 SGHNT and CDR2 YYREEE (reference sequence). The CDR3 is made up of 14 amino acids. The CDR3 protein is CASSLGDYVGEQFF. CDR3 nucleotides: TGTGCCAGCAGCTTGGGGGACTATGTCGGTGAGCAGTTCTTC.

CDR3 DNA: TGTGCCAGCAGCCACGAGGAGGGGACGGGAGGCTACACCTTC. It encodes CASSHEEGTGGYTF. The V call is TRBV5-4, the J call TRBJ1-2, with D possibly matching TRBD1 (5 bases). The CDR3 extends over 14 amino acids. With 4 bases removed from V and 8 bases from J, the gap between germline ends came to 18 bases. The germline CDR1 and CDR2 sequences are SGHNT and YYREEE (reference sequence).

This sequence joins TRBV4-1 and TRBJ2-1; 10 bases match TRBD2. CDR1 MGHRA and CDR2 YSYEKL come from the germline V gene. The V segment lost 1 base and the J segment 4 bases; nucleotides outside the gene matches: 7. This CDR3 is built from 17 residues. This CDR3 reads CASSQASGLAAYNEQFF. The CDR3 bases are TGCGCCAGCAGCCAAGCTTCCGGACTAGCGGCTTACAATGAGCAGTTCTTC.